The clone carrying this T cell receptor (beta chain) was found once. TCRdb re-called the RT-PCR reads through MiXCR, storing one row per CDR3 protein. The data show hundreds of thousands of distinct CDR3 sequences, with 12% to 15% seen just once and 3.6% held by the top ten. The receptor's source is a female donor in good health, serving as a healthy control. What was sequenced was memory CD4+ T cells from blood.

DNA for the CDR3: TGTGCCAGCAGCTTGGTAGTATCGGGGGGCAAAACCGGGGAGCTGTTTTTT. The encoded protein is CASSLVVSGGKTGELFF. The rearrangement uses TRBV5-6 and TRBJ2-2, with D possibly being TRBD2 (7 bases). Germline V gene data show CDR1 as SGHDT and CDR2 as YYEEEE. V was shortened by 0 bases and J by 5 bases, with 17 bases between the two germline ends. The CDR3 loop spans 17 amino acids.